This TCR beta chain was sequenced in a study of graft-versus-host responses after intestinal transplantation. Turning to the study itself: Multivisceral, liver-intestinal, or isolated intestinal transplants were received by the recipients. Study-wide results and limits: Recipient bone marrow held GvH clones, some seen earlier in ileum or blood. The highest levels of circulating GvH clones went along with early declines in HvG clones after transplant.

Assay: immunoSEQ multiplex PCR; the TCRdb copy retains only in-frame clones and omits some. This sample has 75,000 to 100,000 clones; roughly 80% occur once, and the top ten carry 17%. Concerning this clone itself: The antigen is unknown.

V shed 3 bases and J shed 0 bases, with 9 bases lying between them. Looked up from germline, CDR1 is GTSNPN and CDR2 is SVGIG (reference sequence). This CDR3 contains 13 residues. The V call is TRBV30, the J call TRBJ2-7; a possible D gene is TRBD1 (6 bases). The sample was unstimulated CD8+ T cells sorted from spleen or lymph node cells, taken before intestinal transplant. The sequence derives from a human donor who received an intestinal transplant. DNA for the CDR3: TGTGCCTGGAGCTGGGACAACTCCTACGAGCAGTACTTC. Translating gives CAWSWDNSYEQYF.